This TCR beta chain was identified in a study of cytomegalovirus exposure and HLA in healthy donors. For the study at large: Across a few hundred genotyped donors, roughly 85% landed in the Caucasian-associated ancestry cluster. Study findings and constraints: Later analysis suggested most CMV-associated TCR beta chains were HLA-restricted. Analyses of presence/absence relied on an assumption of roughly uniform sequencing depth across donors.

Notes on this clone: The antigen is undetermined. Distinct nucleotide sequences in the sample also encode this CDR3.

Unrecorded immune exposures were likely, despite nominal health at sampling. Trimming removed 2 bases from V and 1 base from J, with 6 bases in between. Looked up from germline, CDR1 is MNHEY and CDR2 is SVGAGI. The CDR3 has 13 amino acids. The PCR was carried out with 60 Vbeta primers and 13 Jbeta primers. Method: immunoSEQ multiplex PCR; TCRdb's copy keeps in-frame clones and lacks some. The sample includes 240,000 or so clones, 82% of them seen just once. The J gene is TRBJ2-7, the V gene TRBV6-5; no clear D gene. This TCR was recovered from a woman aged 40-49 years in good health and CMV-seropositive. Sequencing input: PBMCs. The CDR3 is CASSYGPSYEQYF. The DNA of the CDR3 is TGTGCCAGCAGTTACGGGCCTTCCTACGAGCAGTACTTC.